Listed below are T cell receptor beta chains from one sample, sequenced in a study of blood T cell repertoires in COVID-19. Sequencing used immunoSEQ multiplex PCR; TCRdb keeps in-frame clones, though not all of them. The sample yields approximately 440,000 clones, around 91% seen once. Input material: PBMCs or T cells enriched from blood (not recorded which). The receptors here all came from a man younger than 35 who had recovered from COVID-19. Each CDR3 is given with its conserved first and last residue. Each record gives: J gene, D gene, V gene, clone size, CDR3 DNA, CDR3 protein. A D gene is named only where the DNA matches it firmly. Clone size is not always given. Where it is, it says once, few, many or a class for expanded clones.

TRBJ2-1 | TRBD2 | TRBV9 | . | TGTGCCAGCAGCCTTAGCGGGGGGCAGCATGGTGAGCAGTTCTTC | CASSLSGGQHGEQFF
TRBJ1-6 | . | TRBV19 | once | TGTGCCTCTGGGCAGCTGTATAATTCACCCCTCCACTTT | CASGQLYNSPLHF
TRBJ1-4 | TRBD1 | TRBV11-2 | . | TGTGCCAGCAGCTCCACGACAGGGGGCCGAGAAAAACTGTTTTTT | CASSSTTGGREKLFF
TRBJ1-6 | . | TRBV3-1/TRBV3-2 | . | TGTGCCAGCAGCCTCGGGGGGGGTAATTCACCCCTCCACTTT | CASSLGGGNSPLHF
TRBJ2-6 | . | TRBV5-4 | once | TGTGCCAGCCGGCGGGACAGTAACTCTGGGGCCAACGTCCTGACTTTC | CASRRDSNSGANVLTF
TRBJ1-2 | . | TRBV18 | . | TGTGCCAGCTCACCACTGGACAGCCCGCACTATGGCTACACCTTC | CASSPLDSPHYGYTF
TRBJ1-2 | . | TRBV29-1 | . | TGCAGCGTAAGAACAGGATCGACACCCTATGGCTACACCTTC | CSVRTGSTPYGYTF
TRBJ1-1 | . | TRBV5-4 | . | TGTGCCAGCAGCTTTTCAACGGGGGTCGGCCGGACACTGAACACTGAAGCTTTCTTT | CASSFSTGVGRTLNTEAFF
TRBJ2-1 | . | TRBV3-1/TRBV3-2 | once | TGTGCCAGCAGCCAAGTAAGGACAATCCTCCAGTCTTCCAATGAGCAGTTCTTC | CASSQVRTILQSSNEQFF
TRBJ1-1 | TRBD1 | TRBV20-1 | . | TGCAGTGCTAGTATGACAGGGTCGGAAGCTTTCTTT | CSASMTGSEAFF
TRBJ2-2 | . | TRBV30 | . | TGTGCCTGGAGTGGCGGGGATCACACCGGGGAGCTGTTTTTT | CAWSGGDHTGELFF
TRBJ2-1 | . | TRBV27 | few | TGTGCCAGCAGGCGGAAGCGGAGCAATGAGCAGTTCTTC | CASRRKRSNEQFF
TRBJ2-7 | . | TRBV6-1 | . | TGTGCCAGCAGTGATGCGGGACAGACCTACGAGCAGTACTTC | CASSDAGQTYEQYF
TRBJ1-1 | TRBD1 | TRBV5-5 | . | TGTGCCAGCAGCCGTAATTCACAGGGGGCCGGCACTGAAGCTTTCTTT | CASSRNSQGAGTEAFF
TRBJ2-1 | . | TRBV5-5 | . | TGTGCCAGCAGCTTTAGCGTAAAAAACTACAATGAGCAGTTCTTC | CASSFSVKNYNEQFF
TRBJ2-7 | . | TRBV28 | . | TGTGCCAGCAGTTCCGGACAGAGCTACGAGCAGTACTTC | CASSSGQSYEQYF
TRBJ1-4 | . | TRBV7-9 | . | TGTGCCAGCAGCTCAAACAGGGAGTCCGATGAAAAACTGTTTTTT | CASSSNRESDEKLFF
TRBJ1-5 | . | TRBV11-2 | . | TGTGCCAGCAGCTTAGAGGTTAGTCAGCCCCAGCATTTT | CASSLEVSQPQHF
TRBJ1-1 | . | TRBV10-3 | . | TGTGCCATCAGTGAGTCTGGTGGGCAGAACACTGAAGCTTTCTTT | CAISESGGQNTEAFF
TRBJ1-2 | TRBD1 | TRBV5-4 | . | TGTGCCAGCAGCTTGGGTCGGACAGGGGCGTTAAATGGCTACACCTTC | CASSLGRTGALNGYTF
TRBJ1-2 | . | TRBV12-3/TRBV12-4 | . | TGTGCCAGCAGTTTCGGTGAGGTTACCACCTTC | CASSFGEVTTF
TRBJ1-2 | . | TRBV6-5 | . | TGTGCCAGCAGTTACTCCCGGGAGTTTGGCTACACCTTC | CASSYSREFGYTF
TRBJ2-1 | TRBD2 | TRBV3-1/TRBV3-2 | . | TGTGCCAGCAGCCCTCTAGCGGGAGTTTTGGATGAGCAGTTCTTC | CASSPLAGVLDEQFF
TRBJ2-7 | TRBD2 | TRBV4-1 | . | TGCGCCAGCAGCCAAGATCGGGGAGGGCCCTACGAGCAGTACTTC | CASSQDRGGPYEQYF
TRBJ2-7 | . | TRBV10-3 | . | TGTGCCATCAGTGCAACAGGGGGCCTGGGGGCGGGAGGAGTTTACGAGCAGTACTTC | CAISATGGLGAGGVYEQYF
TRBJ2-7 | . | TRBV5-4 | . | TGTGCCAGCAGCTGGGGAGAATACGAGCAGTACTTC | CASSWGEYEQYF
TRBJ2-7 | . | TRBV10-3 | . | TGTGCCATCGGCCCGACACCGAGCTCCTACGAGCAGTACTTC | CAIGPTPSSYEQYF
TRBJ1-2 | TRBD1 | TRBV5-6 | . | TGTGCCAGCAGCTTAGGCCCGGACAGGAGAAACTATGGCTACACCTTC | CASSLGPDRRNYGYTF
TRBJ2-1 | . | TRBV10-3 | . | TGTGCCATCAGTGGTGCAGACAATGAGCAGTTCTTC | CAISGADNEQFF
TRBJ1-2 | . | TRBV7-9 | . | TGTGCCAGCAGCCCCCACGTCGTACAGGGTTTAGTCAACTATGGCTACACCTTC | CASSPHVVQGLVNYGYTF
TRBJ2-1 | . | TRBV6-1 | . | TGTGCCAGCAGTGAACGGTACAATGAGCAGTTCTTC | CASSERYNEQFF
TRBJ2-3 | . | TRBV15 | . | TGTGCCACCAGCAGAGATCTGGCTCGGGTAGATACGCAGTATTTT | CATSRDLARVDTQYF
TRBJ2-3 | . | TRBV27 | . | TGTGCCAGCGCCCGCCGACCACCGGGACTGTGGGAAGATACGCAGTATTTT | CASARRPPGLWEDTQYF
TRBJ2-5 | . | TRBV3-1/TRBV3-2 | . | TGTGCCAGCAGCCAATCTGTCCACAGCCAAGAGACCCAGTACTTC | CASSQSVHSQETQYF
TRBJ2-7 | TRBD1 | TRBV27 | . | TGTGCCAGCAGTGTACAGGGGGCTACTTACGAGCAGTACTTC | CASSVQGATYEQYF